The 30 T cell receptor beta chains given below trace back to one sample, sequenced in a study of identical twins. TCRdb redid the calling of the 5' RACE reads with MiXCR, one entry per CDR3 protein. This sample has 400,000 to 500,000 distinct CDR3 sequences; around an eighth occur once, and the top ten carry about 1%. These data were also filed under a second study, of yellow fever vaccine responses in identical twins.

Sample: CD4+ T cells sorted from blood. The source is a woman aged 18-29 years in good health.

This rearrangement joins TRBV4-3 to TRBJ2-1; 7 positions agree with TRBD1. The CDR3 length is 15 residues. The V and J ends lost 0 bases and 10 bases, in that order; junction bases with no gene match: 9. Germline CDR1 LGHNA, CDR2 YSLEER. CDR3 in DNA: TGCGCCAGCAGCCAAGAATATGGACAGGCGATCGAGCAGTTCTTC. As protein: CASSQEYGQAIEQFF.

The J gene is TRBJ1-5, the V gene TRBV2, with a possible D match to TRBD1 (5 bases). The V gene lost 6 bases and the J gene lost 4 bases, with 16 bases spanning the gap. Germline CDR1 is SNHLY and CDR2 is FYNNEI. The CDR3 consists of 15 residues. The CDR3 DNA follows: TGTGCCAGCAGCCCCTATGGGGGATGGAATCAGCCCCAGCATTTT. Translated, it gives CASSPYGGWNQPQHF. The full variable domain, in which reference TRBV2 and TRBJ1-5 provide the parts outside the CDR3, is EPEVTQTPSHQVTQMGQEVILRCVPISNHLYFYWYRQILGQKVEFLVSFYNNEISEKSEIFDDQFSVERPDGSNFTLKIRSTKLEDSAMYFCASSPYGGWNQPQHFGDGTRLSIL.

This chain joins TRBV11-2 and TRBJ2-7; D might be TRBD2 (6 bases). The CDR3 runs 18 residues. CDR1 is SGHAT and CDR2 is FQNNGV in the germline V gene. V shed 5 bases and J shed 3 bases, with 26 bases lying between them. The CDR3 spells CASSPPTWGVGGNYEQYF. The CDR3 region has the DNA TGTGCCAGCAGCCCCCCGACCTGGGGGGTTGGGGGAAACTACGAGCAGTACTTC.

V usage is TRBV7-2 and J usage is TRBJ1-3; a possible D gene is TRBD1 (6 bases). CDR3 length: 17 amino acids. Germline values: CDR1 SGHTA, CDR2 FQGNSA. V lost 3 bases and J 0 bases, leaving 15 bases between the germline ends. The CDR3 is CASSFVGTKSSGNTIYF. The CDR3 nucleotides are TGTGCCAGCAGCTTTGTCGGGACAAAAAGCTCTGGAAACACCATATATTTT.

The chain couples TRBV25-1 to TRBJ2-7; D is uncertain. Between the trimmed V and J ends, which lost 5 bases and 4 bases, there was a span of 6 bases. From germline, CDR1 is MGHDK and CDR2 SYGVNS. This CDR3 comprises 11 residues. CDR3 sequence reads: CASSTQYEQYF. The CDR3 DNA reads TGTGCCAGCAGTACTCAGTACGAGCAGTACTTC.

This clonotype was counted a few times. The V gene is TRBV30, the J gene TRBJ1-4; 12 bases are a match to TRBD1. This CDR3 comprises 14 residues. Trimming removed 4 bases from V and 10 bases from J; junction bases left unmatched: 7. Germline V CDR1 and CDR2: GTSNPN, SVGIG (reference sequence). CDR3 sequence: CAWTPGQGARKLFF. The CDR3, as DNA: TGTGCCTGGACCCCGGGACAGGGGGCGCGAAAACTGTTTTTT.

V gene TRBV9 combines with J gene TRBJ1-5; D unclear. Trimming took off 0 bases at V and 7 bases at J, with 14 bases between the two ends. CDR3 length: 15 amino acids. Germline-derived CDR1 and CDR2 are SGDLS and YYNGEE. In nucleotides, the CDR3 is TGTGCCAGCAGCGTAGCTCCAGCTATGGGGCAGCCCCAGCATTTT. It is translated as CASSVAPAMGQPQHF.

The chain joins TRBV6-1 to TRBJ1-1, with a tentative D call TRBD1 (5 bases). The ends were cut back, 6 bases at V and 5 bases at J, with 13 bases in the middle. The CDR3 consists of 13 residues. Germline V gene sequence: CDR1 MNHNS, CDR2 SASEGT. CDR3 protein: CASSRGGVTEAFF. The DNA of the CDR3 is TGTGCCAGCAGCCGCGGGGGGGTAACTGAAGCTTTCTTT.

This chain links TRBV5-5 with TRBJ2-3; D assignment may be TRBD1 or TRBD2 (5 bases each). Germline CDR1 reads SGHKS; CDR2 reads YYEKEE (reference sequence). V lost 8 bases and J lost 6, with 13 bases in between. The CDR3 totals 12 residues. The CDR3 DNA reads TGTGCCAGTTGGGGACGGTCCGATACGCAGTATTTT. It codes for CASWGRSDTQYF.

CDR3 nucleotide sequence: TGCGCCAGCAGCGGGAACAGGGCTGACACCGGGGAGCTGTTTTTT. Protein: CASSGNRADTGELFF. The chain couples TRBV5-1 to TRBJ2-2; tentative D call: TRBD1 (6 bases). The CDR3 consists of 15 residues. V was trimmed by 4 bases and J by 3 bases, leaving 13 bases between them. Per the germline V gene, CDR1 is SGHRS and CDR2 is YFSETQ.

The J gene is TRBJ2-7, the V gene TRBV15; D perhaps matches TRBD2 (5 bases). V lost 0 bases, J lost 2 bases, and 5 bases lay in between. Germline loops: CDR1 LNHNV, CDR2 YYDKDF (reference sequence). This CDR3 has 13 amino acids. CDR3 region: CATSRETTYEQYF. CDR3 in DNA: TGTGCCACCAGCAGAGAGACTACCTACGAGCAGTACTTC. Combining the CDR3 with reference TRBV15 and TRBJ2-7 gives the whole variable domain DAMVIQNPRYQVTQFGKPVTLSCSQTLNHNVMYWYQQKSSQAPKLLFHYYDKDFNNEADTPDNFQSRRPNTSFCFLDIRSPGLGDTAMYLCATSRETTYEQYFGPGTRLTVT.

The CDR3 reads CSARLLWTSGALQETQYF. The DNA for the CDR3 is TGCAGTGCTAGACTACTCTGGACTAGCGGGGCCCTACAAGAGACCCAGTACTTC. V gene TRBV20-1 combines with J gene TRBJ2-5, with 12 bases lining up with TRBD2. CDR3 length: 18 amino acids. V lost 2 bases to trimming and J lost 2 bases; unmatched junction nucleotides: 12. CDR1 and CDR2 (germline): DFQATT, SNEGSKA (reference sequence).

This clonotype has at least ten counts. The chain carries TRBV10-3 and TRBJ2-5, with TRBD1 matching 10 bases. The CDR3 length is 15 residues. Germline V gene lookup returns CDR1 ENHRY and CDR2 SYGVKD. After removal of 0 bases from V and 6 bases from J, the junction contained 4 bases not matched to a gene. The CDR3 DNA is TGTGCCATCAGTGAGTCTCGACAGGGGGCAAAGACCCAGTACTTC. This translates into CAISESRQGAKTQYF.

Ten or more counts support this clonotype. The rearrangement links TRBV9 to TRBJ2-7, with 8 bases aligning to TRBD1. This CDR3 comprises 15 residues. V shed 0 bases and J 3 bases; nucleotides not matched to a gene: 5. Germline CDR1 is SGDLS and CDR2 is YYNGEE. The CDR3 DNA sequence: TGTGCCAGCAGCGTAGGAGGACAGGGAATCTACGAGCAGTACTTC. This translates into CASSVGGQGIYEQYF.

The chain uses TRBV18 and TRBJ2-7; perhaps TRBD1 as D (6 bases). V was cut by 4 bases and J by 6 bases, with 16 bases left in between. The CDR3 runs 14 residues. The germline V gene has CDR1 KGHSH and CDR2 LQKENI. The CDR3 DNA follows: TGTGCCAGCTCACTGGATAACAGGGTCGCCGAGCAGTACTTC. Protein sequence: CASSLDNRVAEQYF.

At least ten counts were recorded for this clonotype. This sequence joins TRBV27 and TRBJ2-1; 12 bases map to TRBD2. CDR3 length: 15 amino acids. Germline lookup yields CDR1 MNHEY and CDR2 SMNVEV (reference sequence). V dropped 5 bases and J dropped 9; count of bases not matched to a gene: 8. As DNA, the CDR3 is TGTGCCAGCAGTGTCCTAGCGGGGGGGCCTGGTGAGCAGTTCTTC. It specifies CASSVLAGGPGEQFF.

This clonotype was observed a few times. CDR3 nucleotide sequence: TGCGCCAGCAGTAAGGGGGCCGGACAGAGCACAGATACGCAGTATTTT. Translated, it gives CASSKGAGQSTDTQYF. The rearrangement uses TRBV10-1 and TRBJ2-3; 7 nucleotides match TRBD1. CDR3 length: 16 residues. The germline V gene has CDR1 WNHNN and CDR2 SYGVQD (reference sequence). The V gene end was trimmed by 5 bases and the J gene end by 0 bases; junction bases not matched to a gene: 8.

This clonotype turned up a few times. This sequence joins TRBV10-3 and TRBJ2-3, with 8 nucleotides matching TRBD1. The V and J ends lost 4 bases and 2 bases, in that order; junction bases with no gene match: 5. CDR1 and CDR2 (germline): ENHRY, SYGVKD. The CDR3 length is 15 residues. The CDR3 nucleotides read TGTGCCATCAGTGGCCGGACAGGGACCACAGATACGCAGTATTTT. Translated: CAISGRTGTTDTQYF.

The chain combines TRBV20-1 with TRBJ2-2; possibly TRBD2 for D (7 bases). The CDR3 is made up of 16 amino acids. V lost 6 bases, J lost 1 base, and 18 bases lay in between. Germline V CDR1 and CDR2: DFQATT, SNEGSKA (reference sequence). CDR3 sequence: CSANGVGGLNTGELFF. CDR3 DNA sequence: TGCAGTGCAAACGGTGTGGGGGGGCTGAACACCGGGGAGCTGTTTTTT.

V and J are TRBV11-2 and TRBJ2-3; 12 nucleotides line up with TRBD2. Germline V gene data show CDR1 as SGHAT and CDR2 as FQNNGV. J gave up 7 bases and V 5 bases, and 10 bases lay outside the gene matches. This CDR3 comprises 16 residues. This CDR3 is CASSLSSGGAGHTQYF. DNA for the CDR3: TGTGCCAGCAGCCTTTCTAGCGGGGGGGCCGGACATACGCAGTATTTT.

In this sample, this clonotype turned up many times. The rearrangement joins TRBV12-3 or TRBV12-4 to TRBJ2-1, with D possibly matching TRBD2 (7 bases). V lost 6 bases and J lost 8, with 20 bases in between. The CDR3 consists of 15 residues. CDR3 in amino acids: CASRSGTRTRDEQFF. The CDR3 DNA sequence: TGTGCCAGCAGGTCCGGGACAAGGACTAGAGATGAGCAGTTCTTC.

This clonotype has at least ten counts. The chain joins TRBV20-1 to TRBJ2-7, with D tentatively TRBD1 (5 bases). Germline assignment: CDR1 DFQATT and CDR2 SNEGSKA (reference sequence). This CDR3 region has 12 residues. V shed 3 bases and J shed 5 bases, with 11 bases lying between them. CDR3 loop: CSARKGMHEQYF. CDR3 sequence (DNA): TGCAGTGCTAGGAAGGGGATGCACGAGCAGTACTTC.

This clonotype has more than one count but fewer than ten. CDR3 region: CSVDSGQNYGYTF. The CDR3 DNA sequence: TGCAGCGTTGATTCGGGGCAGAACTATGGCTACACCTTC. J is TRBJ1-2 and V is TRBV29-1; a possible D gene is TRBD1 (5 bases). V was shortened by 3 bases and J by 2 bases, with 10 bases between the two germline ends. The CDR3 covers 13 residues. Per the germline V gene, CDR1 is SQVTM and CDR2 is ANQGSEA.

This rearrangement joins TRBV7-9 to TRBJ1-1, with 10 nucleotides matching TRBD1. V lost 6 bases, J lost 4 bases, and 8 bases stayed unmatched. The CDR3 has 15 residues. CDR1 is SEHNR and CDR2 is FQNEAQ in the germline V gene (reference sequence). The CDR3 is CASSPWTGGTTEAFF. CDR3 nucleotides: TGTGCCAGCAGTCCCTGGACAGGGGGGACCACTGAAGCTTTCTTT.

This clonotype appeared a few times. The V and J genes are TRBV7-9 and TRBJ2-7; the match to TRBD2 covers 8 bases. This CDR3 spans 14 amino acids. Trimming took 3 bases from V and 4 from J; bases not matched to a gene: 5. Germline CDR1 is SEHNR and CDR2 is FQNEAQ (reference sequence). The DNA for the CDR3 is TGTGCCAGCAGCTTTGTCGAGCGGGGGTACGAGCAGTACTTC. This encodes CASSFVERGYEQYF.

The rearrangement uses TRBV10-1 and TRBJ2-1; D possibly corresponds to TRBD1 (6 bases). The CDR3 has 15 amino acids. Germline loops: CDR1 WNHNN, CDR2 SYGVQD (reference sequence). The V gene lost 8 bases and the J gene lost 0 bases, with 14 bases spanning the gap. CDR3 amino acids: CASSDRLGSYNEQFF. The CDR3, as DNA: TGCGCCAGCTCCGACAGGCTCGGCTCCTACAATGAGCAGTTCTTC.

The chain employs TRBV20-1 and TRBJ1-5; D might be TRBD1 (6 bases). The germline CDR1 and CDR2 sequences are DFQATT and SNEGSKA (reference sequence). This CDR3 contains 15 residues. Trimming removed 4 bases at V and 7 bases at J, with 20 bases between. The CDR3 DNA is TGCAGTGCTAAGAGGGGCACAGGGAAGATCCAGCCCCAGCATTTT. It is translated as CSAKRGTGKIQPQHF.

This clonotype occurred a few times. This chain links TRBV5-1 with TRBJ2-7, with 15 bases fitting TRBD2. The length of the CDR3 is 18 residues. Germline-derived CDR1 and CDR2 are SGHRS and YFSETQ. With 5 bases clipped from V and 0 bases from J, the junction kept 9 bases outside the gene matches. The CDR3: CASSSGLAGGPHSYEQYF. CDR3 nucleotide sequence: TGCGCCAGCAGTTCCGGACTAGCGGGAGGGCCCCACTCCTACGAGCAGTACTTC.

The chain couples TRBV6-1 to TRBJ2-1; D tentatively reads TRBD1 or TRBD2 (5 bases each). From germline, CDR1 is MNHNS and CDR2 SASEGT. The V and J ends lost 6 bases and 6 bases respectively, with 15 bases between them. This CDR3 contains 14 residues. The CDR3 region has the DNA TGTGCCAGCAGATCAGGGACGGTCGTCAATGAGCAGTTCTTC. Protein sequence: CASRSGTVVNEQFF.

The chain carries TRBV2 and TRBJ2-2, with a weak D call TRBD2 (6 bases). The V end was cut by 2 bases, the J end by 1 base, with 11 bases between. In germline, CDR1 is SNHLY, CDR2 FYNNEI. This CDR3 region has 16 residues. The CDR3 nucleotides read TGTGCCAGCAGTGAAAAAAGCGGGCTGAACACCGGGGAGCTGTTTTTT. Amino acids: CASSEKSGLNTGELFF.